The rows below give T cell receptor beta chains drawn from one sample of a study of blood T cell repertoires in COVID-19. Profiled with immunoSEQ multiplex PCR; TCRdb holds only in-frame clones, not every one. Of 220,000 or so clones in the sample, about 80% were seen once. Sequenced: peripheral blood. The receptors stem from an older woman with acute or convalescent COVID-19. The CDR3 runs from the conserved cysteine through the conserved F or W. Each record gives: V gene, J gene, CDR3 protein.

TRBV5-4,TRBJ1-2,CASSPGQEPVYGYTF
TRBV28,TRBJ2-3,CASSSRPGDTQYF
TRBV5-1,TRBJ2-7,CASSLGYRSHEQYF
TRBV5-5,TRBJ1-3,CASSLAQHSGNTIYF
TRBV7-6,TRBJ2-1,CASSLSGNNEQFF
TRBV7-2,TRBJ1-6,CASSGESYNSPLHF
TRBV5-1,TRBJ2-5,CASSPQGQETQYF
TRBV28,TRBJ1-2,CASSNSRYGYTF
TRBV7-8,TRBJ1-5,CASSLSIQPQHF
TRBV28,TRBJ1-3,CASSQPGQGVTIYF
TRBV19,TRBJ1-5,CASRQGGQPQHF
TRBV12-3/TRBV12-4,TRBJ2-7,CASSRLAHEQYF
TRBV7-9,TRBJ1-1,CASSSQDRVKSPEAFF
TRBV7-9,TRBJ2-3,CASSLRDYLDTQYF
TRBV6-1,TRBJ1-5,CASSEADRGSLVAQHF
TRBV9,TRBJ2-3,CASSGTSGASTDTQYF
TRBV5-4,TRBJ2-5,CASSLASGGASQETQYF
TRBV7-3,TRBJ2-1,CASSVTRNNEQFF
TRBV2,TRBJ2-7,CASSAERGYEQYF
TRBV14,TRBJ1-2,CASSQDRWDRGSGYTF
TRBV7-9,TRBJ1-1,CASSLISGLRAEAFF
TRBV4-3,TRBJ1-4,CASSQEDSLRGEKLFF
TRBV19,TRBJ1-1,CASRIQGDGKTEAFF
TRBV5-1,TRBJ1-2,CASSTGTRTRSVYGYTF
TRBV7-2,TRBJ2-7,CASSSRSSGGYYEQYF
TRBV7-6,TRBJ2-2,CASSRTGTSNTGELFF
TRBV3-1/TRBV3-2,TRBJ1-1,CASSQDINTEAFF
TRBV6-2/TRBV6-3,TRBJ1-1,CASSLGLTEAFF
TRBV6-5,TRBJ1-6,CASRPIRDGSPLHF